This TCR beta chain originates from a study of T cell responses to AZD1222 COVID-19 vaccine. The sample holds a few counts of this clone. Sequenced by immunoSEQ multiplex PCR; TCRdb stores in-frame clones only, minus some. The repertoire holds more than 150,000 clones, with more than 85% as singletons. V lost 4 bases and J lost 0; bases outside the gene matches: 5. The CDR3 runs 15 residues. Specimen: peripheral blood, collected 28 days after the second AZD1222 dose. This chain connects TRBV5-3 to TRBJ1-1; TRBD1 agrees at 8 bases. TRBV5-3 is marked as an open reading frame, function uncertain. The receptor was derived from an adult who received the AZD1222 COVID-19 vaccine. CDR3 sequence reads: CARSNGTGMNTEAFF. The CDR3 DNA is TGTGCCAGAAGCAACGGGACAGGCATGAACACTGAAGCTTTCTTT.